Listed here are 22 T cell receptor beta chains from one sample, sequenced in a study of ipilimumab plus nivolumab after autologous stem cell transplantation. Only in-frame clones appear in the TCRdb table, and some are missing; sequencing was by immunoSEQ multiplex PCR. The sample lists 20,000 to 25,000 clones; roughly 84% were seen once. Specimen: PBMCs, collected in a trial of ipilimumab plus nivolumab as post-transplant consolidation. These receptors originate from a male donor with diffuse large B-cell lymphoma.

The CDR3 bases are TGTGCCAGCAGCCAACTCGAGACTAGCGGGGGGGCCGGGGAGCTGTTTTTT. This gives the protein CASSQLETSGGAGELFF. The rearrangement uses TRBV4-2 and TRBJ2-2, with 14 bases fitting TRBD2. The CDR3 consists of 17 residues. V lost 2 bases to trimming and J lost 6 bases; unmatched junction nucleotides: 5. Germline V gives CDR1 LGHNA, CDR2 YNFKEQ.

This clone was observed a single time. CDR3 bases: TGTGCCAGCAGTCGAAGCGGACAGGGCGCAGGGGGCTACACCTTC. Translated, it gives CASSRSGQGAGGYTF. The J gene is TRBJ1-2, the V gene TRBV6-5, with 8 bases fitting TRBD1. This CDR3 has 15 amino acids. V lost 5 bases to trimming and J lost 8 bases; unmatched junction nucleotides: 13. Looked up from germline, CDR1 is MNHEY and CDR2 is SVGAGI.

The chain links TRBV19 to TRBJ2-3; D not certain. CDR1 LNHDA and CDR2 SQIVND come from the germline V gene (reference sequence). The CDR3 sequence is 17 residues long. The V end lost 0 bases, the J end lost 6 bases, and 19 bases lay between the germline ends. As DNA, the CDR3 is TGTGCCAGTAGTATAGACCTATCTACGGGTGCCGCGGATACGCAGTATTTT. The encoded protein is CASSIDLSTGAADTQYF.

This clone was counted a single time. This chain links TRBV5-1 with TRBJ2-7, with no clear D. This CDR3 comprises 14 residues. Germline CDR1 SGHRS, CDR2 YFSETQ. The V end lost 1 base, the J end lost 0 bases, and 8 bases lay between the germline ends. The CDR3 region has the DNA TGCGCCAGCAGCTTGAGTAGGGTCTCCTACGAGCAGTACTTC. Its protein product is CASSLSRVSYEQYF.

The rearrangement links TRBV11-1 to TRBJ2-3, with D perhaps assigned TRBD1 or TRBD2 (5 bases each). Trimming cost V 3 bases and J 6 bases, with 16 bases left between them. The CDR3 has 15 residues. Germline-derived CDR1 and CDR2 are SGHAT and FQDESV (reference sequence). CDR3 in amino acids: CASSFLRGAADTQYF. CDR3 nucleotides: TGTGCCAGCAGCTTTCTTCGGGGCGCGGCCGATACGCAGTATTTT.

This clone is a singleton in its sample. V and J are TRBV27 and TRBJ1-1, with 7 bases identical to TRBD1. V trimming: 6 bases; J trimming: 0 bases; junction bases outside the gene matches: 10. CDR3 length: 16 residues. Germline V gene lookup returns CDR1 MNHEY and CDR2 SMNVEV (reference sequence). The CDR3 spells CASSRHGTAMNTEAFF. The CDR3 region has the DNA TGTGCCAGCAGCCGTCACGGGACAGCCATGAACACTGAAGCTTTCTTT.

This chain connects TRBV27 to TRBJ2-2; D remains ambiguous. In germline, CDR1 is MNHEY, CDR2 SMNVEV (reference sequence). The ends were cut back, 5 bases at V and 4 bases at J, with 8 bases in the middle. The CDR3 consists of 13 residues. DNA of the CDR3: TGTGCCAGCAGTCTAGGTCCCACCGGGGAGCTGTTTTTT. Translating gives CASSLGPTGELFF.

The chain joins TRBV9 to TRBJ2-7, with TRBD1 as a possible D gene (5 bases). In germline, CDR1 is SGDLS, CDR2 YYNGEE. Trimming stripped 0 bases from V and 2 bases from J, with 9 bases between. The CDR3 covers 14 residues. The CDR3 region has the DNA TGTGCCAGCAGCGTAGAACAGGCTCCCTACGAGCAGTACTTC. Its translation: CASSVEQAPYEQYF.

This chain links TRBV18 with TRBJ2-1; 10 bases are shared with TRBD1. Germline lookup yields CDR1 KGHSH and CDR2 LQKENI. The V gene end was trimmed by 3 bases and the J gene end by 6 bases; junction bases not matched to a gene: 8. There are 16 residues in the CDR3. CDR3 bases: TGTGCCAGCTCACCTCTCGGGACAGGGGCCGGCAATGAGCAGTTCTTC. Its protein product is CASSPLGTGAGNEQFF.

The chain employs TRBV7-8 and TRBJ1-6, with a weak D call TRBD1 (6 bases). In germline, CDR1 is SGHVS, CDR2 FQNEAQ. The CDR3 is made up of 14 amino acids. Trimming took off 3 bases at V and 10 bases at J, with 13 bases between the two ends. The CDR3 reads CASSFGGGESPLHF. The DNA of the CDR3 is TGTGCCAGCAGCTTTGGGGGGGGCGAGTCACCCCTCCACTTT. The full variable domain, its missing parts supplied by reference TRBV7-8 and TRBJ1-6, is GAGVSQSPRYKVAKRGQDVALRCDPISGHVSLFWYQQALGQGPEFLTYFQNEAQLDKSGLPSDRFFAERPEGSVSTLKIQRTQQEDSAVYLCASSFGGGESPLHFGNGTRLTVT.

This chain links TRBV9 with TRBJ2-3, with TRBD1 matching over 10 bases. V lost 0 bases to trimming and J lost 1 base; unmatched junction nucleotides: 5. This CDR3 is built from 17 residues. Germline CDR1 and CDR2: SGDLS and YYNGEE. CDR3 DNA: TGTGCCAGCAGCGTAGGACAGGGGGCGCGAGGCACAGATACGCAGTATTTT. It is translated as CASSVGQGARGTDTQYF.

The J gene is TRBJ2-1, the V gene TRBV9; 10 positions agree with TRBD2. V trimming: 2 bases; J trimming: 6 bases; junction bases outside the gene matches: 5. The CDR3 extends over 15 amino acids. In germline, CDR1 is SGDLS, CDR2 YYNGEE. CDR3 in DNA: TGTGCCAGCAGCGTCACTAGCGGGGAGCTCAATGAGCAGTTCTTC. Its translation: CASSVTSGELNEQFF.

CDR3 DNA sequence: TGTGCCACCAGGACGGGGGTATCCACCGGGGAGCTGTTTTTT. Its protein product is CATRTGVSTGELFF. The V and J genes are TRBV15 and TRBJ2-2; a possible D gene is TRBD2 (6 bases). The length of the CDR3 is 14 residues. Per the germline V gene, CDR1 is LNHNV and CDR2 is YYDKDF (reference sequence). V lost 6 bases, J lost 4 bases, and 12 bases lay in between.

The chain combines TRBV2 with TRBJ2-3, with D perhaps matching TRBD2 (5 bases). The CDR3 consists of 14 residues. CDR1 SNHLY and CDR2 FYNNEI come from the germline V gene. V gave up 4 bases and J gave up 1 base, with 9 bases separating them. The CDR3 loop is CASSVSGGTDTQYF. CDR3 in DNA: TGTGCCAGCAGTGTGTCCGGGGGCACAGATACGCAGTATTTT.

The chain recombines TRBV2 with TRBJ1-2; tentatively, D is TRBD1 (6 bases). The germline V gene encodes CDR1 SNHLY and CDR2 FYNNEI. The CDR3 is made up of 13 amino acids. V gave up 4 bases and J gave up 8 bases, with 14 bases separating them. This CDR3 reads CASSGQGTGGYTF. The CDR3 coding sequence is TGTGCCAGCAGTGGGCAGGGGACGGGGGGCTACACCTTC. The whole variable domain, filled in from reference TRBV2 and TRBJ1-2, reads EPEVTQTPSHQVTQMGQEVILRCVPISNHLYFYWYRQILGQKVEFLVSFYNNEISEKSEIFDDQFSVERPDGSNFTLKIRSTKLEDSAMYFCASSGQGTGGYTFGSGTRLTVV.

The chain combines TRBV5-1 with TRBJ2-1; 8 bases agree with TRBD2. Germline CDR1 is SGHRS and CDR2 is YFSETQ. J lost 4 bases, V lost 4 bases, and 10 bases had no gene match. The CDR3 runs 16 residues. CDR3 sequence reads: CASSTGRGGQYNEQFF. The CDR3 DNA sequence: TGCGCCAGCAGCACGGGACGGGGGGGCCAATACAATGAGCAGTTCTTC.

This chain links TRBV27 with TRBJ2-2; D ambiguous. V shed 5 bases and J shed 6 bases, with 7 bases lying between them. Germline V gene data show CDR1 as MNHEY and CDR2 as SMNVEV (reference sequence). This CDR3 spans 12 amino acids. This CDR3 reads CASSTDAGELFF. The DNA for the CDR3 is TGTGCCAGCAGTACAGACGCCGGGGAGCTGTTTTTT.

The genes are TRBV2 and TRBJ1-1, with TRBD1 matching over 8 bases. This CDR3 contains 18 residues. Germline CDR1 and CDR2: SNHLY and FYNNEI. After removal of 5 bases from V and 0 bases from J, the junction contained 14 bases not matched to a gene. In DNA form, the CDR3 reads TGTGCCAGCAGTCCAGACAGGGGCGATAATACGATGAACACTGAAGCTTTCTTT. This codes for CASSPDRGDNTMNTEAFF. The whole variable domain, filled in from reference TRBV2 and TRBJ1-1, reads EPEVTQTPSHQVTQMGQEVILRCVPISNHLYFYWYRQILGQKVEFLVSFYNNEISEKSEIFDDQFSVERPDGSNFTLKIRSTKLEDSAMYFCASSPDRGDNTMNTEAFFGQGTRLTVV.

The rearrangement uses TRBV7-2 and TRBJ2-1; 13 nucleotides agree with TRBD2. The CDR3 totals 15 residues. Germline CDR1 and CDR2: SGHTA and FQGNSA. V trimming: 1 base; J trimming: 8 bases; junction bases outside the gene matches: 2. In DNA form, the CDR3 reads TGTGCCAGCAGCTTAGAGACTAGCGGGGGGCATGAGCAGTTCTTC. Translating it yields CASSLETSGGHEQFF.

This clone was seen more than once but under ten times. CDR3 bases: TGCAGCTCTTGGACAGGGAACACTGAAGCTTTCTTT. This translates into CSSWTGNTEAFF. V usage is TRBV29-1 and J usage is TRBJ1-1; 7 bases agree with TRBD1. Germline V gives CDR1 SQVTM, CDR2 ANQGSEA. With V trimmed by 8 bases and J by 1 base, 4 bases remained unmatched. The CDR3 totals 12 residues.

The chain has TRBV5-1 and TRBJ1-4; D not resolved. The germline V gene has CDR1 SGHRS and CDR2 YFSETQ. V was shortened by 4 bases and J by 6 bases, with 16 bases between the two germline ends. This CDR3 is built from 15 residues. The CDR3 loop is CASSPGYSRDEKLFF. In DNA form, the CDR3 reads TGCGCCAGCAGCCCTGGATATTCGCGAGATGAAAAACTGTTTTTT.

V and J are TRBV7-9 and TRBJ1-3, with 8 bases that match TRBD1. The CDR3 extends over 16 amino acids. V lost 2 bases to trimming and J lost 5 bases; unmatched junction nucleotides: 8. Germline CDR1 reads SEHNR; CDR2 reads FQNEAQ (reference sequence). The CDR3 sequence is CASSLWPQGARNTIYF. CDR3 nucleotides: TGTGCCAGCAGCTTATGGCCGCAGGGGGCAAGAAACACCATATATTTT. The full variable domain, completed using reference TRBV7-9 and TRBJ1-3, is DTGVSQNPRHKITKRGQNVTFRCDPISEHNRLYWYRQTLGQGPEFLTYFQNEAQLEKSRLLSDRFSAERPKGSFSTLEIQRTEQGDSAMYLCASSLWPQGARNTIYFGEGSWLTVV.